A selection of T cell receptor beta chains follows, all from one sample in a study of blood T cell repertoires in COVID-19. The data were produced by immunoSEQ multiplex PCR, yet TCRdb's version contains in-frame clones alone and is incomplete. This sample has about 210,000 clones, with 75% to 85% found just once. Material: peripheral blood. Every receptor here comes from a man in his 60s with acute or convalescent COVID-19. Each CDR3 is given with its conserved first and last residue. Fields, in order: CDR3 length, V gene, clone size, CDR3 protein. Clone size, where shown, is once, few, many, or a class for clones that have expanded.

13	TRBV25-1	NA	CASSESETYGYTF
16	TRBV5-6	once	CASSFSSGIGRETQYF
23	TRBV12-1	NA	CASSSPRLAGVRPPPWSTGELFF
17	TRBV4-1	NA	CASSHPSGRALGNEQFF
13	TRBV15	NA	CATSRDRNYGYTF
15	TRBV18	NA	CASSRTGATSGELFF
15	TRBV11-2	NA	CASSLDRGTRTEAFF
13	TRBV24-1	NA	CATSPGFGNTIYF
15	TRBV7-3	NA	CASSLSGGSNTEAFF
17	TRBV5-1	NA	CASSLSGSRTSTDTQYF
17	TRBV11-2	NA	CASSLRPDRATRDGYTF
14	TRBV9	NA	CASSTGQGSDTQYF
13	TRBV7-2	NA	CASSLGTGFGYTF
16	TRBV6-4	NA	CASSADSFYSNQPQHF
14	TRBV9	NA	CASSVGGVNYGYTF
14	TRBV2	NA	CASRAIRTGHGYTF
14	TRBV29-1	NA	CSVDGAGGLTEAFF
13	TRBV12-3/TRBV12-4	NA	CASSVGPVGGYTF
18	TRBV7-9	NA	CASSRLAGGSSGKNIQYF
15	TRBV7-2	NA	CASSLLAGGHNEQFF
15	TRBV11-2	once	CASSLEAGMYNEQFF
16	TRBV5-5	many	CASSKGQGAFTDTQYF
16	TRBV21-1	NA	CASSKGRGSRADTQYF
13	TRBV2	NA	CASRRTTIRPQHF
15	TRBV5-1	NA	CASSLEGYSGNTIYF
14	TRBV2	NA	CASSTGQGAQTQYF
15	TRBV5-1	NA	CASSSGGLSQETQYF
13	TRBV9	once	CASSAGSVNEQFF
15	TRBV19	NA	CASSIAGGFGNTIYF
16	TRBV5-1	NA	CASSSSLADPYNEQFF
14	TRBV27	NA	CASSPRGVPSEQYF
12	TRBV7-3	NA	CASSPPRGQAFF
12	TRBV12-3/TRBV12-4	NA	CASSLSVQPQHF
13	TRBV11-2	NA	CASSRTSVPEQYF
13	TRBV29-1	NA	CSVEDPQGSEQYF
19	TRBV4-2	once	CASSQEWRGPTAGYNEQFF
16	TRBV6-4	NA	CASRGTGPEGDYGYTF
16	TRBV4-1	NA	CASSQTDRPSNEKLFF
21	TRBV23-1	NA	CASSQSWGVDSPDGGNQPQHF
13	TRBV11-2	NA	CASSFLRADTQYF